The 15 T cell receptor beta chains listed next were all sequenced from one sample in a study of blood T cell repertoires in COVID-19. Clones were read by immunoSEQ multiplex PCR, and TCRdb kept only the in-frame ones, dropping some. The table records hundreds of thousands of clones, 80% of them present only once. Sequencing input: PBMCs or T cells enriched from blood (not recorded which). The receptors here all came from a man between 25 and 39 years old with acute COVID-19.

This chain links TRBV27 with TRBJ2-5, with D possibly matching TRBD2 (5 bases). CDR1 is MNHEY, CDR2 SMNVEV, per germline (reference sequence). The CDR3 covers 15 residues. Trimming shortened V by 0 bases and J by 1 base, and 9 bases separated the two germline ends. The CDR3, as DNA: TGTGCCAGCAGTTTATCCTCCCTAGCCCAAGAGACCCAGTACTTC. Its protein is CASSLSSLAQETQYF.

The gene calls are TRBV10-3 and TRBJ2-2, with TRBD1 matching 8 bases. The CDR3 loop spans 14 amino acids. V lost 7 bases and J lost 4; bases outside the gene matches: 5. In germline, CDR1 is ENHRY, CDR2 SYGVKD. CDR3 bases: TGTGCCATCACTGGAGACAGGGGCACCGGGGAGCTGTTTTTT. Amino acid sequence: CAITGDRGTGELFF.

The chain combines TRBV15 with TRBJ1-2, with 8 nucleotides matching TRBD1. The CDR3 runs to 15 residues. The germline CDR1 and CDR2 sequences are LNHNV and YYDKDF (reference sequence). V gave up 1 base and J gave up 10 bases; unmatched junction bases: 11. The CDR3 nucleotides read TGTGCCACCAGCAGAGGTCCGACGGGACAGGAGGACTACACCTTC. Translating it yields CATSRGPTGQEDYTF.

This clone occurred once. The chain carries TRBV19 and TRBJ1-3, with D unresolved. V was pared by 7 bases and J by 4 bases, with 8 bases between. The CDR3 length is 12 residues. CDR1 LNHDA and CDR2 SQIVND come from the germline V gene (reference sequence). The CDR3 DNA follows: TGTGCCAGTATCTCCGGGGGAAACACCATATATTTT. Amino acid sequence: CASISGGNTIYF.

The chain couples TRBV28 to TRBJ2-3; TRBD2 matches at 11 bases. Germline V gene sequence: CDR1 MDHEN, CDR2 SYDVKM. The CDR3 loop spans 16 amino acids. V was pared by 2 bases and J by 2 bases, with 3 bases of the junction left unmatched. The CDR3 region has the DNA TGTGCCAGCAGTTTAACGGGACTAGCGGCCACAGATACGCAGTATTTT. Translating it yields CASSLTGLAATDTQYF.

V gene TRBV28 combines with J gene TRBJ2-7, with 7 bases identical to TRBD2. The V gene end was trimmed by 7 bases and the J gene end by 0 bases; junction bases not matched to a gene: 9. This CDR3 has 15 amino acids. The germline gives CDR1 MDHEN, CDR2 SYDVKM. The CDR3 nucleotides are TGTGCCAGCATCGCGGGGGAGTTGTCCTCCTACGAGCAGTACTTC. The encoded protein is CASIAGELSSYEQYF.

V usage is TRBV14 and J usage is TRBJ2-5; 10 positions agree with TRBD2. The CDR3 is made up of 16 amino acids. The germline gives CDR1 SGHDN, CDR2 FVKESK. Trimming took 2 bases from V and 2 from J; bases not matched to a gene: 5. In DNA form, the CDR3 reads TGTGCCAGCAGCCAATTTGCTAGCGGGGGACAAGAGACCCAGTACTTC. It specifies CASSQFASGGQETQYF.

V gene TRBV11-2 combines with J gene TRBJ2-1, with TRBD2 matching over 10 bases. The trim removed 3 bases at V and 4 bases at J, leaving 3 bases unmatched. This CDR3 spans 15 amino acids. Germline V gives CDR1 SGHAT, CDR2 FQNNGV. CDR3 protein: CASSLSSGGYNEQFF. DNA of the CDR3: TGTGCCAGCAGCTTGTCTAGCGGGGGTTACAATGAGCAGTTCTTC.

CDR3 nucleotides: TGTGCCAGCAGTATTTTAGCGGGGGTTTCCGGGGAGCTGTTTTTT. Translated: CASSILAGVSGELFF. This chain uses TRBV2 with TRBJ2-2, with 9 nucleotides matching TRBD2. Trimming took 5 bases from V and 6 from J; bases not matched to a gene: 7. This CDR3 spans 15 amino acids. In germline, CDR1 is SNHLY, CDR2 FYNNEI.

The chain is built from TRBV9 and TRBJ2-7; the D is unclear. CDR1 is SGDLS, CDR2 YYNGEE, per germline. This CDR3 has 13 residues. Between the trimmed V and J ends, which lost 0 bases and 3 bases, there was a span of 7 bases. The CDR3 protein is CASSVGVDYEQYF. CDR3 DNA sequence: TGTGCCAGCAGCGTAGGAGTAGACTACGAGCAGTACTTC.

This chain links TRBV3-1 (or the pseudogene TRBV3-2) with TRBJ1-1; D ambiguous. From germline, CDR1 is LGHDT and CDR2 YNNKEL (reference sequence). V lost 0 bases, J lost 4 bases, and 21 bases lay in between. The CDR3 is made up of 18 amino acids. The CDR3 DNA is TGTGCCAGCAGCCAAGACGGCGTGGGGAGGGCGCGGAGCACTGAAGCTTTCTTT. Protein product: CASSQDGVGRARSTEAFF.

The CDR3 nucleotides are TGCGCCAGCAGCTTTAACGGACTAGCGGGGACCCACCAAGAGACCCAGTACTTC. Translated, it gives CASSFNGLAGTHQETQYF. V gene TRBV5-1 combines with J gene TRBJ2-5; 12 bases align to TRBD2. CDR1 SGHRS and CDR2 YFSETQ come from the germline V gene. The CDR3 length is 18 residues. The J segment lost 0 bases and the V segment lost 2 bases, leaving 8 bases of the junction unmatched.

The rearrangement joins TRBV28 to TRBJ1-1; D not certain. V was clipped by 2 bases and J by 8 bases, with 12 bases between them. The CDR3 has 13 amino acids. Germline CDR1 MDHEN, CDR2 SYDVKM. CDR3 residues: CASSLRDLTEAFF. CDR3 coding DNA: TGTGCCAGCAGTTTACGAGACCTGACAGAAGCTTTCTTT.

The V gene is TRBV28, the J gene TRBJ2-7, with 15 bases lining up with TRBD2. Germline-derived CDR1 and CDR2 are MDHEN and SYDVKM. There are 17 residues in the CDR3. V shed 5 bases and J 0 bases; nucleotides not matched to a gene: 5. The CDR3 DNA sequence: TGTGCCAGCAGTGCCGGGACTAGCGGGGGGCGCTCCTACGAGCAGTACTTC. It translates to CASSAGTSGGRSYEQYF.

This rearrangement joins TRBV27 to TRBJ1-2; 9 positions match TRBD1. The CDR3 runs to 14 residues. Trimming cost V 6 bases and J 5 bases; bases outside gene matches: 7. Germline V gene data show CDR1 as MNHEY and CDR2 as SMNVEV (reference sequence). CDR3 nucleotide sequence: TGTGCCAGCAGCCGGGACAGGGCGGTATATGGCTACACCTTC. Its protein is CASSRDRAVYGYTF.